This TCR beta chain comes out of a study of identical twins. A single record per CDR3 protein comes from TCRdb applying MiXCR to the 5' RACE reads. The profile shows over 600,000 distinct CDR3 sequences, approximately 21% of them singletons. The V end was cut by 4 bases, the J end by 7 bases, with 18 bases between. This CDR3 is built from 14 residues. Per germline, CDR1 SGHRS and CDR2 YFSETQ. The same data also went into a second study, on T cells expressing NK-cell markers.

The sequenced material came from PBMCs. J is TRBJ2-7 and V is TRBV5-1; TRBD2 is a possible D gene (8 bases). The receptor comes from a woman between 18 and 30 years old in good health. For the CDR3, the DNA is TGCGCCAGCAGCCAGGGGGGAGCGGGAGTTGAGCAGTACTTC. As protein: CASSQGGAGVEQYF.